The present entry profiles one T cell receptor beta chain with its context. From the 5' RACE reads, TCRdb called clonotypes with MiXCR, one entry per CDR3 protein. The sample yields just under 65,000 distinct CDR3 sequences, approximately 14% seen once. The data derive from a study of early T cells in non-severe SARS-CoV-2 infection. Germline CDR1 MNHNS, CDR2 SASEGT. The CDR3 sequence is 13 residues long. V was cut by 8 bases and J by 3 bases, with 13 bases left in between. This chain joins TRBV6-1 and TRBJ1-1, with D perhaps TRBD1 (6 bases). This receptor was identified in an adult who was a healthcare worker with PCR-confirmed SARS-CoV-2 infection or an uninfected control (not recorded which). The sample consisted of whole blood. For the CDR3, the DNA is TGTGCCAGCCCGGCAGGGGTGGACACTGAAGCTTTCTTT. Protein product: CASPAGVDTEAFF.